This T cell receptor beta chain is from a study of tumor-infiltrating lymphocytes in localized non-small cell lung cancer. For the study at large: Several tumor histologies, both smoking statuses, and some post-neoadjuvant chemotherapy samples were included. Tumor tissue and non-adjacent uninvolved lung came from each patient.

This CDR3 contains 15 residues. Trimming took 1 base from V and 5 from J; bases not matched to a gene: 7. Germline V gene lookup returns CDR1 SGHTA and CDR2 FQGNSA. The table came from immunoSEQ multiplex PCR; TCRdb's copy has only in-frame clones and leaves some out. The sample lists about 9,600 clones, roughly 80% occurring once. This TCR came from a human donor with non-small cell lung cancer. Material: uninvolved lung tissue not adjacent to the tumor. J is TRBJ1-1 and V is TRBV7-2, with 7 positions matching TRBD1. The CDR3 DNA follows: TGTGCCAGCAGCTTAGTTATAGGGGGCGCGACTGAAGCTTTCTTT. Its protein product is CASSLVIGGATEAFF.